A single T cell receptor (beta chain) is shown here with its context. Its antigen is unidentified. Via MiXCR, TCRdb re-called the 5' RACE reads, giving one row per CDR3 protein. The sample includes around 180,000 distinct CDR3 sequences, 6.2% of them seen just once. The data originate from a study of T cells after yellow fever vaccination. Findings and caveats of the study: FACS-sorted repertoires could contain abundant clonotypes contaminating from the bulk population.

Trimming removed 11 bases from V and 4 bases from J, with 14 bases in between. Per the germline V gene, CDR1 is MDHEN and CDR2 is SYDVKM. The CDR3 spans 13 residues. The chain couples TRBV28 to TRBJ2-2, with no clear D. This TCR was recovered from a man aged 18-30 years who received the YFV17D yellow fever vaccine. This specimen consisted of CD4+ T cells sorted from PBMCs, obtained on the day of the first yellow fever vaccination. CDR3 amino acids: CAQAGSLTGELFF. The CDR3, as DNA: TGTGCCCAAGCCGGCTCCCTCACCGGGGAGCTGTTTTTT.